This TCR beta chain was found in a study of cytomegalovirus exposure and HLA in healthy donors. Study-level results: As a later analysis showed, a missense DCLRE1C variant was linked to trimming of TCR beta V- and J-genes. It was likely that a cluster of highly shared sequence variants was a sequencing artifact.

In the case of this clone: Its antigen is unknown.

In the PCR, 60 Vbeta and 13 Jbeta primers were used. Profiled with immunoSEQ multiplex PCR; TCRdb holds only in-frame clones, not every one. The repertoire holds 150,000 or so clones, with 86% as singletons. This clonotype was obtained from a woman aged 18-29 years in good health and CMV-seronegative. Sequenced: PBMCs.

The CDR3: CAWEQGEGQPQHF. CDR3 bases: TGTGCCTGGGAACAGGGAGAGGGCCAGCCCCAGCATTTT. This sequence joins TRBV30 and TRBJ1-5; D is possibly TRBD1 (6 bases). Germline CDR1 reads GTSNPN; CDR2 reads SVGIG (reference sequence). This CDR3 has 13 residues. The germline V and J ends were trimmed by 5 bases and 7 bases, with 15 bases remaining between them.